Listed below are T cell receptor beta chains from one sample, sequenced in a study of human T cells and chemical hapten exposure. From the RACE reads, TCRdb called clonotypes with MiXCR, one entry per CDR3 protein. The sample holds 300,000 to 350,000 distinct CDR3 sequences, about 7% seen once. Sequenced here: whole blood, sampled in connection with sensitization to the hapten diphenylcyclopropenone (DPC). The receptors derive from a woman between 18 and 30 years old with alopecia areata. Some clones in this sample may be carry-over from other donors' samples. CDR3s include the opening cysteine and the closing phenylalanine or tryptophan. D genes are given only for firm matches. Some rows mark clone size as missing; the rest say once, few, many or name a class of expanded clone.

>TRBJ1-1|TRBV29-1|.|.
CSVSHTEAFF
TGCAGCGTGAGCCACACTGAAGCTTTCTTT
>TRBJ1-5|TRBV12-5|.|.
CASGPGGNQPQHF
TGTGCTAGTGGTCCTGGTGGCAATCAGCCCCAGCATTTT
>TRBJ1-2|TRBV18|.|.
CASSPNRDTNGYTF
TGTGCCAGCTCACCCAACCGGGACACCAATGGCTACACCTTC
>TRBJ1-2|TRBV6-2/TRBV6-3|.|.
CASKGQNYGYTF
TGTGCCAGCAAGGGGCAGAACTATGGCTACACCTTC
>TRBJ2-3|TRBV29-1|.|TRBD2
CSVEDRLSSGGVTDTQYF
TGCAGCGTTGAAGATAGGTTGTCTAGCGGGGGGGTCACAGATACGCAGTATTTT
>TRBJ2-7|TRBV6-5|.|.
CASSNAALEQYF
TGTGCCAGCAGTAACGCTGCCCTCGAGCAGTACTTC
>TRBJ2-3|TRBV29-1|many|TRBD1
CSVELRGTGTADTQYF
TGCAGCGTTGAACTTAGAGGGACAGGGACTGCAGATACGCAGTATTTT
>TRBJ2-2|TRBV12-3/TRBV12-4|few|.
CASSFSGGDTGELFF
TGTGCCAGCAGCTTTTCGGGTGGGGACACCGGGGAGCTGTTTTTT
>TRBJ2-5|TRBV10-3|.|.
CAISVVGGSQETQYF
TGTGCCATCTCAGTCGTTGGTGGGAGCCAAGAGACCCAGTACTTC
>TRBJ1-3|TRBV4-3|few|.
CASSQDVRGSGNTIYF
TGCGCCAGCAGCCAAGATGTAAGGGGCTCTGGAAACACCATATATTTT
>TRBJ2-7|TRBV28|.|TRBD1
CASSFPGQPRSYEQYF
TGTGCCAGCAGTTTTCCGGGACAGCCCCGCTCCTACGAGCAGTACTTC
>TRBJ1-2|TRBV29-1|few|.
CSVVEDRLGYTF
TGCAGCGTTGTAGAAGATCGTCTTGGCTACACCTTC
>TRBJ2-1|TRBV15|few|.
CATSREGFEQFF
TGTGCCACCAGCAGAGAGGGTTTTGAGCAGTTCTTC
>TRBJ1-5|TRBV10-3|.|.
CAIRKVSNQPQHF
TGTGCCATCAGGAAAGTTAGCAATCAGCCCCAGCATTTT
>TRBJ1-4|TRBV18|.|.
CASSPWAGANEKLFF
TGTGCCAGCTCACCATGGGCAGGGGCTAATGAAAAACTGTTTTTT
>TRBJ2-4|TRBV9|.|.
CASSVATGPDIQYF
TGTGCCAGCAGCGTAGCTACAGGGCCTGACATTCAGTACTTC
>TRBJ1-6|TRBV6-2/TRBV6-3|few|TRBD1
CASSYTAGTGIISPLHF
TGTGCCAGCAGTTACACGGCAGGGACAGGGATTATCTCACCCCTCCACTTT
>TRBJ1-2|TRBV7-9|.|.
CASSLLSGANYGYTF
TGTGCCAGCAGCTTACTGTCAGGGGCTAACTATGGCTACACCTTC
>TRBJ2-1|TRBV4-3|.|.
CASSQDREPPFF
TGCGCCAGCAGCCAAGATCGAGAGCCGCCGTTCTTC
>TRBJ2-1|TRBV7-2|.|.
CASSLGQAFYNEQFF
TGTGCCAGCAGCTTAGGACAGGCGTTCTACAATGAGCAGTTCTTC
>TRBJ2-1|TRBV2|.|TRBD2
CASSGRPGGAGNEQFF
TGTGCCAGCAGTGGGCGGCCCGGGGGGGCCGGCAATGAGCAGTTCTTC
>TRBJ1-2|TRBV6-6|.|.
CASSSPQDSNYGYTF
TGTGCCAGCAGTTCCCCACAAGACAGTAACTATGGCTACACCTTC